These 10 T cell receptor beta chains were all obtained from the same sample, sequenced in a study of shared clonotypes between healthy human individuals. The data were produced by immunoSEQ multiplex PCR, yet TCRdb's version contains in-frame clones alone and is incomplete. The sample contains over 950,000 clones, 70% to 80% of which appear only once. The sequenced sample was memory CD4+ T cells from PBMCs. Subset given: CD45RA-negative fraction. Receptors originate from a man between 18 and 29 years old in good health. Some clones in this sample may be carry-over from other donors' samples.

V usage is TRBV29-1 and J usage is TRBJ1-1, with a weak D call TRBD1 (6 bases). Germline lookup yields CDR1 SQVTM and CDR2 ANQGSEA. The CDR3 totals 14 residues. Trimming shortened V by 4 bases and J by 5 bases, and 17 bases separated the two germline ends. CDR3 in amino acids: CSVVIGGLGTEAFF. CDR3 nucleotides: TGCAGCGTTGTGATCGGGGGCCTAGGGACTGAAGCTTTCTTT. Full variable domain (missing parts from reference TRBV29-1 and TRBJ1-1): SAVISQKPSRDICQRGTSLTIQCQVDSQVTMMFWYRQQPGQSLTLIATANQGSEATYESGFVIDKFPISRPNLTFSTLTVSNMSPEDSSIYLCSVVIGGLGTEAFFGQGTRLTVV.

This sequence joins TRBV5-4 and TRBJ2-3; the D is unclear. Germline assignment: CDR1 SGHNT and CDR2 YYREEE (reference sequence). The CDR3 has 15 amino acids. Between the trimmed V and J ends, which lost 0 bases and 0 bases, there was a span of 8 bases. The DNA for the CDR3 is TGTGCCAGCAGCTTGGACACCGCTAGCACAGATACGCAGTATTTT. Translated, it gives CASSLDTASTDTQYF.

The chain couples TRBV6-5 to TRBJ2-5; D gene unclear. Trimming took off 2 bases at V and 0 bases at J, with 7 bases between the two ends. Germline CDR1 MNHEY, CDR2 SVGAGI. The CDR3 contains 14 residues. The CDR3 loop is CASSYGVNQETQYF. The CDR3, as DNA: TGTGCCAGCAGTTACGGGGTGAACCAAGAGACCCAGTACTTC.

The chain combines TRBV11-3 with TRBJ2-1; D not resolved. V dropped 4 bases and J dropped 9 bases, with 22 bases sitting between them. CDR1 and CDR2 from the germline V gene are SGHNT and YENEEA. This CDR3 has 16 amino acids. The CDR3 loop is CASSSGPRLIWGEQFF. The CDR3 DNA is TGTGCCAGCAGCTCCGGACCTCGTCTGATTTGGGGTGAGCAGTTCTTC. The entire variable domain, with the rest obtained from reference TRBV11-3 and TRBJ2-1, is as follows: EAGVVQSPRYKIIEKKQPVAFWCNPISGHNTLYWYLQNLGQGPELLIRYENEEAVDDSQLPKDRFSAERLKGVDSTLKIQPAELGDSAVYLCASSSGPRLIWGEQFFGPGTRLTVL.

This clone was detected many times. The gene calls are TRBV5-1 and TRBJ1-2; unclear D gene. Germline V lookup: CDR1 SGHRS, CDR2 YFSETQ. With 5 bases removed from V and 2 bases from J, the gap between germline ends came to 13 bases. This CDR3 comprises 14 residues. The CDR3: CASSQKVGNYGYTF. In DNA, the CDR3 is TGCGCCAGCAGTCAAAAGGTCGGGAACTATGGCTACACCTTC.

DNA for the CDR3: TGTGCCACCACGGGACAGACATTGCCCGGGGAGCTGTTTTTT. It yields the protein CATTGQTLPGELFF. The chain is built from TRBV2 and TRBJ2-2; 7 nucleotides agree with TRBD1. Germline V gene sequence: CDR1 SNHLY, CDR2 FYNNEI. Trimming took 10 bases from V and 6 from J; bases not matched to a gene: 11. This CDR3 has 14 residues.

The chain is built from TRBV6-1 and TRBJ2-5, with D perhaps TRBD1 (5 bases). Germline V gives CDR1 MNHNS, CDR2 SASEGT. This CDR3 has 13 residues. V shed 8 bases and J shed 2 bases, with 12 bases lying between them. The DNA for the CDR3 is TGTGCCAGCGGCAGACAGTTACAAGAGACCCAGTACTTC. Its protein product is CASGRQLQETQYF.

This clone was counted a single time. The chain recombines TRBV5-4 with TRBJ1-5; 7 bases are shared with TRBD1. Germline CDR1 SGHNT, CDR2 YYREEE (reference sequence). With 2 bases clipped from V and 6 bases from J, the junction kept 8 bases outside the gene matches. The CDR3 totals 15 residues. CDR3 in DNA: TGTGCCAGCAGCTTCGGGACAGCCAGGGGTCAGCCCCAGCATTTT. Translation gives CASSFGTARGQPQHF.

The gene calls are TRBV4-3 and TRBJ2-5, with 9 bases lining up with TRBD1. The V segment lost 4 bases and the J segment 4 bases; nucleotides outside the gene matches: 13. The germline V gene encodes CDR1 LGHNA and CDR2 YSLEER. The CDR3 totals 17 residues. CDR3 residues: CASSREFTGGGGETQYF. The CDR3 DNA follows: TGCGCCAGCAGCCGGGAGTTCACAGGGGGCGGGGGAGAGACCCAGTACTTC.

V gene TRBV28 combines with J gene TRBJ1-5; 8 nucleotides align to TRBD1. V dropped 5 bases and J dropped 5; count of bases not matched to a gene: 11. The CDR3 is 16 residues long. Germline V lookup: CDR1 MDHEN, CDR2 SYDVKM. In DNA, the CDR3 is TGTGCCAGCAGTCCCTCCAGTGGACAGGGCTATCAGCCCCAGCATTTT. This encodes CASSPSSGQGYQPQHF.